This T cell receptor (beta chain) was sequenced in a study of blood T cell repertoires in COVID-19. Turning to the study itself: PBMCs, B-cell-depleted T cells, or T cells provided the cDNA or gDNA that made up the material.

Libraries were prepared by immunoSEQ multiplex PCR; TCRdb keeps only in-frame clonotypes and omits some of them. Of about 480,000 clones in the sample, 89% are singletons; the top ten hold roughly 0.84%. The TCR was taken from a man between 18 and 35 years old with COVID-19, enrolled during active disease. Sequencing used peripheral blood.

The CDR3 spells CASSSGQEGGYEQYF. The CDR3 DNA is TGTGCCAGCAGCTCGGGACAGGAAGGGGGTTACGAGCAGTACTTC. The gene calls are TRBV13 and TRBJ2-7; 8 positions match TRBD1. Germline V gives CDR1 PRHDT, CDR2 FYEKMQ (reference sequence). Losses at the gene ends were 4 bases for V and 4 bases for J; bases not matched to a gene: 9. The length of the CDR3 is 15 residues.